This TCR beta chain derives from a study of cytomegalovirus exposure and HLA in healthy donors. Regarding the study as a whole: Several of the most significant clusters appeared linked to common viral pathogens, based on a later analysis.

On this clone: Its antigen is not known.

The PCR ran on 60 Vbeta and 13 Jbeta primers. Produced via immunoSEQ multiplex PCR; TCRdb's table is partial and in-frame only. The sample comprises around 67,000 clones, more than 75% of which are singletons, and 7.8% rests with the top ten. V was cut by 2 bases and J by 2 bases, with 9 bases left in between. The CDR3 is 15 residues long. Germline V gives CDR1 LGHNT, CDR2 FRNRAP. V gene TRBV12-5 combines with J gene TRBJ2-2; perhaps TRBD1 as D (6 bases). Sequenced material: PBMCs. This receptor was identified in a man aged 18-30 years in good health and CMV-seropositive. The CDR3: CASGLWDTNTGELFF. CDR3 sequence (DNA): TGTGCTAGTGGTTTGTGGGACACTAACACCGGGGAGCTGTTTTTT.